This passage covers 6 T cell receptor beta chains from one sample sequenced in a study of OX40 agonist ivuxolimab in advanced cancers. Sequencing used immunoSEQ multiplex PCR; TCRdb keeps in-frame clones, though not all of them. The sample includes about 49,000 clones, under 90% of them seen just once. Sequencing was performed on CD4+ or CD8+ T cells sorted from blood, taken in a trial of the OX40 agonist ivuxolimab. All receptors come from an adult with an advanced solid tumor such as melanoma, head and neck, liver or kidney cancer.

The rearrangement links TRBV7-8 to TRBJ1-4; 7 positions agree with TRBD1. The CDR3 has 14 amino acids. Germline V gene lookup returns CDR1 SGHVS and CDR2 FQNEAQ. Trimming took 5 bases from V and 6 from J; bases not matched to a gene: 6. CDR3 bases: TGTGCCAGCAGCCCGACAGGGCCGGATGAAAAACTGTTTTTT. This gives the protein CASSPTGPDEKLFF.

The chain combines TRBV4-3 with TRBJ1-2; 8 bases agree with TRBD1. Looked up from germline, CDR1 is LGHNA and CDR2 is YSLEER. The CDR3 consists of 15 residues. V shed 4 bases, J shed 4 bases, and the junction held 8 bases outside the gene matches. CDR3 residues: CASSPGTGSIYGYTF. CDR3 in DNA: TGCGCCAGCAGCCCAGGGACAGGATCTATCTATGGCTACACCTTC.

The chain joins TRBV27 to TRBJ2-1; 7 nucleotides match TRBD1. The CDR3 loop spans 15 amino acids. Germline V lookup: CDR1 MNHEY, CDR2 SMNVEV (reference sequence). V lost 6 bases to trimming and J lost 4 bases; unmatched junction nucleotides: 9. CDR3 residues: CASRVTGTAYNEQFF. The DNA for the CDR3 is TGTGCCAGCAGGGTTACAGGGACAGCTTACAATGAGCAGTTCTTC.

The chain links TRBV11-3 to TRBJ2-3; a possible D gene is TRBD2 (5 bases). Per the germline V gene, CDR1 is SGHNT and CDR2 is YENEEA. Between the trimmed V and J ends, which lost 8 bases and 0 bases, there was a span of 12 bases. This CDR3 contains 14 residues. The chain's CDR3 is CASAMGDSTDTQYF. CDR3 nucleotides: TGTGCCAGCGCGATGGGAGATAGCACAGATACGCAGTATTTT.

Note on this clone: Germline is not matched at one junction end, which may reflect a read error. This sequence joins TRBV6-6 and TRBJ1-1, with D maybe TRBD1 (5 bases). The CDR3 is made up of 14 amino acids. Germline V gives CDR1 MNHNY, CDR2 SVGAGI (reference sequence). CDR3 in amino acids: CASGYLGGSSEAFF. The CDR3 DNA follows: TGTGCCAGCGGTTATCTGGGGGGTTCCAGTGAAGCTTTCTTT.

CDR3 sequence reads: CASSLSLAKNIQYF. CDR3 DNA: TGTGCCAGCAGCTTGAGTCTAGCCAAAAACATTCAGTACTTC. This chain links TRBV5-6 with TRBJ2-4; D gene uncertain. Deletions cut 1 base from V and 0 bases from J, with 5 bases between. The CDR3 covers 14 residues. Germline V lookup: CDR1 SGHDT, CDR2 YYEEEE.